The 21 T cell receptor beta chains listed next were all sequenced from one sample in a study of cytomegalovirus exposure and HLA in healthy donors. Vbeta (60) and Jbeta (13) primers were used in the PCR. The protocol was immunoSEQ multiplex PCR, while the TCRdb copy is restricted to in-frame clones and leaves out a portion. The profile shows 150,000 to 200,000 clones, 86% of them singletons. Sequenced material: PBMCs. The receptors were sampled from a woman aged 18-29 years in good health and CMV-seronegative.

To note about this clone: The junction departs from germline at one end; a sequencing error may be responsible. This chain connects TRBV7-7 to TRBJ2-2, with D perhaps matching TRBD1 (5 bases). Looked up from germline, CDR1 is SSHAT and CDR2 is FNYEAQ (reference sequence). The CDR3 consists of 16 residues. The CDR3 here is CASSPRQWLNTGELFF. CDR3 in DNA: TGTGCTAGCAGCCCTAGACAGTGGCTAAACACCGGGGAGCTGTTTTTT.

The chain links TRBV4-2 to TRBJ2-1; 13 bases are a match to TRBD2. This CDR3 is 17 amino acids long. The V segment lost 1 base and the J segment 7 bases; nucleotides outside the gene matches: 7. Per germline, CDR1 LGHNA and CDR2 YNFKEQ. The CDR3 reads CASSQGRGTSGVNEQFF. In nucleotides, the CDR3 is TGTGCCAGCAGCCAAGGCCGTGGGACTAGCGGGGTTAATGAGCAGTTCTTC.

The chain employs TRBV15 and TRBJ2-1; TRBD2 aligns across 16 bases. Germline values: CDR1 LNHNV, CDR2 YYDKDF (reference sequence). The CDR3 spans 14 residues. J lost 10 bases, V lost 7 bases, and 4 bases had no gene match. In DNA, the CDR3 is TGTGCCACCATGCCGGGACTAGCGGGAGGGGAGCAGTTCTTC. It yields the protein CATMPGLAGGEQFF. The full variable domain, in which reference TRBV15 and TRBJ2-1 provide the parts outside the CDR3, is DAMVIQNPRYQVTQFGKPVTLSCSQTLNHNVMYWYQQKSSQAPKLLFHYYDKDFNNEADTPDNFQSRRPNTSFCFLDIRSPGLGDTAMYLCATMPGLAGGEQFFGPGTRLTVL.

V gene TRBV7-9 combines with J gene TRBJ1-5, with 12 nucleotides matching TRBD1. The germline V gene has CDR1 SEHNR and CDR2 FQNEAQ (reference sequence). Trimming removed 0 bases from V and 3 bases from J; junction bases left unmatched: 0. CDR3 length: 16 amino acids. CDR3 residues: CASSLAGQGANQPQHF. In DNA, the CDR3 is TGTGCCAGCAGCTTAGCGGGACAGGGGGCCAATCAGCCCCAGCATTTT.

This chain joins TRBV27 and TRBJ2-7, with 9 positions matching TRBD2. Losses at the gene ends were 6 bases for V and 1 base for J; bases not matched to a gene: 7. CDR1 and CDR2 (germline): MNHEY, SMNVEV (reference sequence). This CDR3 has 15 amino acids. The CDR3 reads CASSVSGGTSYEQYF. In DNA form, the CDR3 reads TGTGCCAGCAGCGTAAGCGGGGGGACTTCCTACGAGCAGTACTTC.

This sequence joins TRBV28 and TRBJ2-1; D not certain. This CDR3 is built from 13 residues. With 6 bases removed from V and 8 bases from J, the gap between germline ends came to 14 bases. CDR1 MDHEN and CDR2 SYDVKM come from the germline V gene. In nucleotides, the CDR3 is TGTGCCAGCAGCCCTGGGTCTAGTCATGAGCAGTTCTTC. Protein sequence: CASSPGSSHEQFF.

The chain joins TRBV23-1 to TRBJ2-2; 7 nucleotides align to TRBD1. TRBV23-1 is classed as an ORF, of uncertain function. The ends lost 4 bases at V and 0 bases at J; junction bases unmatched: 2. This CDR3 region has 15 residues. The chain's CDR3 is CASSLGQPNTGELFF. In DNA, the CDR3 is TGCGCCAGCAGTCTGGGACAGCCGAACACCGGGGAGCTGTTTTTT.

The chain is built from TRBV9 and TRBJ2-3; 13 nucleotides match TRBD2. Germline values: CDR1 SGDLS, CDR2 YYNGEE. The CDR3 has 19 residues. The V gene end was trimmed by 3 bases and the J gene end by 5 bases; junction bases not matched to a gene: 15. CDR3 loop: CASSGGSGTSGARGDTQYF. CDR3 sequence (DNA): TGTGCCAGCAGCGGTGGCTCCGGGACTAGCGGGGCGAGGGGAGATACGCAGTATTTT.

V and J are TRBV7-8 and TRBJ1-1, with no clear D. The germline V gene encodes CDR1 SGHVS and CDR2 FQNEAQ. CDR3 length equals 15 residues. V shed 1 base and J shed 1 base, with 10 bases lying between them. Here the CDR3 reads CASSLVRVRNTEAFF. In DNA, the CDR3 is TGTGCCAGCAGCTTAGTGCGGGTGAGGAACACTGAAGCTTTCTTT.

The chain carries TRBV19 and TRBJ2-2; 14 bases line up with TRBD2. CDR1 is LNHDA and CDR2 is SQIVND in the germline V gene (reference sequence). Trimming at V came to 5 bases and at J to 4 bases, leaving 3 bases not matched to a gene. This CDR3 comprises 16 residues. The CDR3 protein is CASSAGLAGVTGELFF. Here the CDR3 DNA reads TGTGCCAGTAGTGCGGGACTAGCGGGAGTCACCGGGGAGCTGTTTTTT.

Written as DNA, the CDR3 is TGTGCCAGCAGCCAAGAAAGTAGGGGGCCGGATACGCAGTATTTT. It translates to CASSQESRGPDTQYF. V gene TRBV4-2 combines with J gene TRBJ2-3; 7 bases line up with TRBD1. The CDR3 consists of 15 residues. V shed 0 bases and J 6 bases; nucleotides not matched to a gene: 6. Germline V gene data show CDR1 as LGHNA and CDR2 as YNFKEQ.

The chain has TRBV5-4 and TRBJ2-7, with D perhaps TRBD2 (5 bases). Deletions cut 2 bases from V and 0 bases from J, with 9 bases between. The CDR3 length is 14 residues. Germline-derived CDR1 and CDR2 are SGHNT and YYREEE (reference sequence). DNA for the CDR3: TGTGCCAGCAGCTTAGCGGAAAGCTCCTACGAGCAGTACTTC. This sequence encodes CASSLAESSYEQYF.

J is TRBJ2-7 and V is TRBV19; D might be TRBD2 (6 bases). Trimming stripped 3 bases from V and 4 bases from J, with 13 bases between. Looked up from germline, CDR1 is LNHDA and CDR2 is SQIVND (reference sequence). The CDR3 runs 14 residues. This CDR3 reads CASSMGGGEYEQYF. For the CDR3, the DNA is TGTGCCAGTAGTATGGGAGGAGGGGAGTACGAGCAGTACTTC.

Notes on this clone: At the DNA level, this CDR3 is encoded by other sequences in the same sample as well. This chain links TRBV7-9 with TRBJ2-7, with TRBD1 as a possible D gene (5 bases). V lost 3 bases to trimming and J lost 3 bases, with 9 bases between them. The CDR3 sequence is 13 residues long. CDR1 is SEHNR, CDR2 FQNEAQ, per germline (reference sequence). The CDR3 DNA reads TGTGCCAGCAGCTTCCAGGGAAGCTACGAGCAGTACTTC. Protein sequence: CASSFQGSYEQYF. Full variable domain (remainder filled in from reference TRBV7-9 and TRBJ2-7): DTGVSQNPRHKITKRGQNVTFRCDPISEHNRLYWYRQTLGQGPEFLTYFQNEAQLEKSRLLSDRFSAERPKGSFSTLEIQRTEQGDSAMYLCASSFQGSYEQYFGPGTRLTVT.

V and J are TRBV9 and TRBJ1-3, with a possible D match to TRBD1 (5 bases). V shed 4 bases and J shed 2 bases, with 10 bases lying between them. CDR3 length: 14 amino acids. The germline CDR1 and CDR2 sequences are SGDLS and YYNGEE. This CDR3 reads CASSSGGAGNTIYF. In DNA, the CDR3 is TGTGCCAGCAGCTCCGGGGGGGCTGGAAACACCATATATTTT. The variable domain in full, completed from reference TRBV9 and TRBJ1-3, reads DSGVTQTPKHLITATGQRVTLRCSPRSGDLSVYWYQQSLDQGLQFLIQYYNGEERAKGNILERFSAQQFPDLHSELNLSSLELGDSALYFCASSSGGAGNTIYFGEGSWLTVV.

V gene TRBV5-1 combines with J gene TRBJ2-3; weak D call: TRBD1 (6 bases). The germline V and J ends were trimmed by 0 bases and 1 base, with 15 bases remaining between them. The CDR3 has 17 amino acids. Germline assignment: CDR1 SGHRS and CDR2 YFSETQ. The CDR3 DNA is TGCGCCAGCAGCTTGGCCGCAAAGGCAGGGGGCACAGATACGCAGTATTTT. This codes for CASSLAAKAGGTDTQYF.

In DNA form, the CDR3 reads TGTGCCAGCAGCTTAAGGGGAACTAACTATGGCTACACCTTC. This encodes CASSLRGTNYGYTF. V usage is TRBV5-4 and J usage is TRBJ1-2; D possibly corresponds to TRBD1 (5 bases). Germline V gene data show CDR1 as SGHNT and CDR2 as YYREEE (reference sequence). Trimming removed 2 bases at V and 0 bases at J, with 8 bases between. CDR3 length: 14 amino acids.

In nucleotides, the CDR3 is TGTGCCAGCAGCTTACAGGGATCGCAGTACTTC. Protein product: CASSLQGSQYF. The rearrangement joins TRBV11-2 to TRBJ2-7; a weak D match, TRBD1 (5 bases). V lost 2 bases and J lost 9, with 8 bases in between. The CDR3 runs to 11 residues. The germline CDR1 and CDR2 sequences are SGHAT and FQNNGV. Complete variable domain (other parts from reference TRBV11-2 and TRBJ2-7): EAGVAQSPRYKIIEKRQSVAFWCNPISGHATLYWYQQILGQGPKLLIQFQNNGVVDDSQLPKDRFSAERLKGVDSTLKIQPAKLEDSAVYLCASSLQGSQYFGPGTRLTVT.

The chain carries TRBV7-9 and TRBJ1-2; D uncertain. Germline-derived CDR1 and CDR2 are SEHNR and FQNEAQ (reference sequence). The length of the CDR3 is 14 residues. V was clipped by 3 bases and J by 7 bases, with 15 bases between them. CDR3 in DNA: TGTGCCAGCAGCTTGTTAGCCAAGAGGATTGGCTACACCTTC. This gives the protein CASSLLAKRIGYTF.

Only a few counts were recorded for this clone. The chain employs TRBV25-1 and TRBJ1-4; D perhaps matches TRBD1 (6 bases). Germline-derived CDR1 and CDR2 are MGHDK and SYGVNS. The CDR3 contains 16 residues. V was cut by 6 bases and J by 4 bases, with 18 bases left in between. The CDR3 loop is CASRGPETGFNEKLFF. CDR3 DNA sequence: TGTGCCAGCAGGGGCCCCGAGACAGGATTTAATGAAAAACTGTTTTTT. Drawing the rest from reference TRBV25-1 and TRBJ1-4, the complete variable domain is EADIYQTPRYLVIGTGKKITLECSQTMGHDKMYWYQQDPGMELHLIHYSYGVNSTEKGDLSSESTVSRIRTEHFPLTLESARPSHTSQYLCASRGPETGFNEKLFFGSGTQLSVL.

The chain carries TRBV11-3 and TRBJ2-5; weak D call: TRBD1 (6 bases). Trimming took off 5 bases at V and 3 bases at J, with 10 bases between the two ends. In germline, CDR1 is SGHNT, CDR2 YENEEA. This CDR3 contains 13 residues. The CDR3: CASSPGTKETQYF. The CDR3 DNA reads TGTGCCAGCAGCCCCGGGACAAAAGAGACCCAGTACTTC. Full variable domain (rest looked up from reference TRBV11-3 and TRBJ2-5): EAGVVQSPRYKIIEKKQPVAFWCNPISGHNTLYWYLQNLGQGPELLIRYENEEAVDDSQLPKDRFSAERLKGVDSTLKIQPAELGDSAVYLCASSPGTKETQYFGPGTRLLVL.